Below, 23 T cell receptor beta chains from the same sample are listed, as sequenced in a study of chemoradiotherapy in HPV16-positive cancers. Some clones are missing from TCRdb's copy, which holds only in-frame ones; the method was immunoSEQ multiplex PCR. The repertoire holds tens of thousands of clones, with about 89% as singletons. Sample: blood, taken from a patient who underwent chemoradiotherapy. These TCRs come from a human donor with HPV-associated anogenital cancer.

The rearrangement joins TRBV6-1 to TRBJ1-2; D is perhaps TRBD1 (5 bases). Germline V gene data show CDR1 as MNHNS and CDR2 as SASEGT. The V end lost 4 bases, the J end lost 3 bases, and 9 bases lay between the germline ends. The CDR3 is 13 amino acids. The CDR3 loop reads CASSVTVDYGYTF. The CDR3 bases are TGTGCCAGCAGTGTGACAGTAGACTATGGCTACACCTTC.

The chain employs TRBV7-9 and TRBJ1-3; 9 bases are shared with TRBD1. Germline values: CDR1 SEHNR, CDR2 FQNEAQ (reference sequence). V was clipped by 5 bases and J by 3 bases; unmatched bases: 11. CDR3 length: 17 amino acids. In DNA, the CDR3 is TGTGCCAGCAGCAATCGCACAGGGGGCTATGTTGGAAACACCATATATTTT. It yields the protein CASSNRTGGYVGNTIYF.

V gene TRBV7-8 combines with J gene TRBJ1-1; D is uncertain. This CDR3 is 13 amino acids long. Trimming left V 1 base short and J 1 base short, with 4 bases between. The germline V gene encodes CDR1 SGHVS and CDR2 FQNEAQ. The CDR3 protein is CASSLGKNTEAFF. CDR3 nucleotides: TGTGCCAGCAGCTTAGGTAAGAACACTGAAGCTTTCTTT.

The chain carries TRBV9 and TRBJ2-7; D remains unclear. The CDR3 consists of 16 residues. Germline loops: CDR1 SGDLS, CDR2 YYNGEE. V shed 0 bases and J shed 1 base, with 14 bases lying between them. The chain's CDR3 is CASSVGPSPKSYEQYF. CDR3 bases: TGTGCCAGCAGCGTAGGCCCGAGTCCCAAATCCTACGAGCAGTACTTC. The full variable domain, with the rest looked up from reference TRBV9 and TRBJ2-7, is DSGVTQTPKHLITATGQRVTLRCSPRSGDLSVYWYQQSLDQGLQFLIQYYNGEERAKGNILERFSAQQFPDLHSELNLSSLELGDSALYFCASSVGPSPKSYEQYFGPGTRLTVT.

This sequence joins TRBV29-1 and TRBJ2-1, with 7 nucleotides matching TRBD1. Germline V gene data show CDR1 as SQVTM and CDR2 as ANQGSEA. This CDR3 contains 12 residues. V lost 2 bases to trimming and J lost 15 bases; unmatched junction nucleotides: 10. As DNA, the CDR3 is TGCAGCGTTGAACGACAGGGCTTGGAAGCGTTCTTC. Its translation: CSVERQGLEAFF.

The J gene is TRBJ1-1, the V gene TRBV6-6; tentatively, D is TRBD1 (5 bases). The germline V gene has CDR1 MNHNY and CDR2 SVGAGI (reference sequence). CDR3 size: 14 residues. The V end lost 7 bases, the J end lost 1 base, and 13 bases lay between the germline ends. CDR3: CASTGRGENTEAFF. Written as DNA, the CDR3 is TGTGCCAGCACTGGGAGAGGGGAGAACACTGAAGCTTTCTTT.

V usage is TRBV5-1 and J usage is TRBJ2-7, with 9 positions matching TRBD1. CDR1 is SGHRS and CDR2 is YFSETQ in the germline V gene. V was clipped by 7 bases and J by 7 bases; unmatched bases: 6. This CDR3 has 12 residues. The CDR3 sequence: CASGTGGREQYF. The CDR3, as DNA: TGCGCCAGCGGAACAGGGGGCAGGGAGCAGTACTTC.

J is TRBJ1-2 and V is TRBV4-1, with D tentatively TRBD1 (5 bases). Germline values: CDR1 MGHRA, CDR2 YSYEKL. The germline V and J ends were trimmed by 3 bases and 7 bases, with 9 bases remaining between them. The CDR3 loop spans 12 amino acids. The chain's CDR3 is CASSHAGFGYTF. The CDR3 coding sequence is TGCGCCAGCAGCCATGCAGGGTTTGGCTACACCTTC.

The chain couples TRBV6-5 to TRBJ1-2; no clear D. Germline V lookup: CDR1 MNHEY, CDR2 SVGAGI. The CDR3 is 13 amino acids. V was shortened by 7 bases and J by 2 bases, with 11 bases between the two germline ends. The CDR3 loop reads CASTARTNYGYTF. CDR3 in DNA: TGTGCCAGCACGGCCAGGACCAACTATGGCTACACCTTC.

The chain employs TRBV4-3 and TRBJ1-1; no reliable D call. Germline loops: CDR1 LGHNA, CDR2 YSLEER. The CDR3 has 14 residues. Trimming removed 1 base from V and 6 bases from J, with 12 bases in between. CDR3 sequence (DNA): TGCGCCAGCAGCCAAGCTCTGGGAAAGGCTGAAGCTTTCTTT. It encodes CASSQALGKAEAFF.

This clone has only one observation. The chain carries TRBV9 and TRBJ1-1; no definite D call. Trimming pared 0 bases from V and 4 bases from J, leaving 10 bases between. Germline loops: CDR1 SGDLS, CDR2 YYNGEE. The CDR3 covers 14 residues. CDR3 loop: CASSVGGGSTEAFF. DNA for the CDR3: TGTGCCAGCAGCGTAGGTGGAGGGAGCACTGAAGCTTTCTTT.

The V and J genes are TRBV4-3 and TRBJ1-2; D perhaps matches TRBD1 (6 bases). From germline, CDR1 is LGHNA and CDR2 YSLEER. Trimming removed 3 bases at V and 3 bases at J, with 20 bases between. This CDR3 is 17 amino acids long. CDR3 sequence: CASSHPVSQGAHYGYTF. CDR3 nucleotide sequence: TGCGCCAGCAGCCATCCCGTCTCACAGGGCGCTCACTATGGCTACACCTTC.

The chain links TRBV10-3 to TRBJ1-2, with 10 bases that match TRBD1. The CDR3 extends over 14 amino acids. With V trimmed by 6 bases and J by 4 bases, 5 bases remained unmatched. Germline V gives CDR1 ENHRY, CDR2 SYGVKD. This chain's CDR3 is CAIRGTGESYGYTF. The CDR3 DNA follows: TGTGCCATCAGGGGGACAGGGGAGAGCTATGGCTACACCTTC.

The chain employs TRBV5-4 and TRBJ2-3; the match to TRBD1 covers 10 bases. With V trimmed by 4 bases and J by 5 bases, 7 bases remained unmatched. Germline values: CDR1 SGHNT, CDR2 YYREEE (reference sequence). This CDR3 has 15 amino acids. The CDR3 loop is CASSLTGGGKDTQYF. The CDR3 bases are TGTGCCAGCAGCCTGACAGGGGGCGGGAAAGATACGCAGTATTTT.

The chain links TRBV10-3 to TRBJ2-3; D might be TRBD2 (5 bases). The length of the CDR3 is 14 residues. Germline V gives CDR1 ENHRY, CDR2 SYGVKD. Trimming pared 2 bases from V and 6 bases from J, leaving 12 bases between. CDR3 in DNA: TGTGCCATCAGTGAGGCCGCTAGCTTGGATACGCAGTATTTT. Amino acids: CAISEAASLDTQYF.

V is TRBV21-1 and J is TRBJ1-5. TRBV21-1 counts as a pseudogene. This CDR3 is built from 17 residues. The CDR3 spells CASSKGGLPNSNQPQHF. The CDR3 coding sequence is TGTGCCAGCAGCAAAGGGGGACTCCCGAATAGCAATCAGCCCCAGCATTTT.

The chain carries TRBV10-3 and TRBJ1-5; 10 nucleotides align to TRBD1. Looked up from germline, CDR1 is ENHRY and CDR2 is SYGVKD. V lost 4 bases to trimming and J lost 5 bases; unmatched junction nucleotides: 2. The CDR3 length is 14 residues. CDR3 in DNA: TGTGCCATCAGTGGACAGGGGGCGGATCAGCCCCAGCATTTT. It codes for CAISGQGADQPQHF.

The rearrangement joins TRBV9 to TRBJ1-6; maybe TRBD1 (5 bases). Trimming pared 2 bases from V and 4 bases from J, leaving 7 bases between. CDR1 is SGDLS and CDR2 is YYNGEE in the germline V gene. CDR3 length equals 14 residues. The CDR3 is CASSVRGYNSPLHF. The CDR3 region has the DNA TGTGCCAGCAGCGTCCGGGGGTATAATTCACCCCTCCACTTT.

This CDR3 reads CAWKGSHTDTQYF. The CDR3 nucleotides are TGTGCCTGGAAGGGTAGTCACACAGATACGCAGTATTTT. V gene TRBV30 combines with J gene TRBJ2-3; D gene unclear. Germline V lookup: CDR1 GTSNPN, CDR2 SVGIG (reference sequence). There are 13 residues in the CDR3. V shed 4 bases and J shed 2 bases, with 10 bases lying between them.

V is TRBV16 and J is TRBJ2-3, with D uncertain. Germline CDR1 and CDR2: KGHSY and FQNENV. Trimming cost V 5 bases and J 6 bases, with 12 bases left between them. The CDR3 spans 13 residues. The chain's CDR3 is CASSMDLSDTQYF. CDR3 nucleotides: TGTGCCAGCAGCATGGACCTTTCGGATACGCAGTATTTT.

A remark on this clone: The same CDR3 can be traced to other DNA sequences in this sample. This chain links TRBV19 with TRBJ2-3; 10 nucleotides agree with TRBD1. The CDR3 loop spans 14 amino acids. Trimming took 4 bases from V and 3 from J; bases not matched to a gene: 1. Germline V gene data show CDR1 as LNHDA and CDR2 as SQIVND (reference sequence). The CDR3 loop reads CASSTGQGTDTQYF. The DNA for the CDR3 is TGTGCCAGTAGTACGGGACAGGGGACAGATACGCAGTATTTT. The full variable domain, rest sourced from reference TRBV19 and TRBJ2-3, is DGGITQSPKYLFRKEGQNVTLSCEQNLNHDAMYWYRQDPGQGLRLIYYSQIVNDFQKGDIAEGYSVSREKKESFPLTVTSAQKNPTAFYLCASSTGQGTDTQYFGPGTRLTVL.

V and J are TRBV6-1 and TRBJ2-5; 12 nucleotides match TRBD2. The CDR3 covers 14 residues. Losses at the gene ends were 6 bases for V and 2 bases for J; bases not matched to a gene: 1. Germline assignment: CDR1 MNHNS and CDR2 SASEGT. The CDR3 region has the DNA TGTGCCAGCAGCGGACTAGCGGGACAAGAGACCCAGTACTTC. Encoded protein: CASSGLAGQETQYF.

CDR3: CASSLRLAGSNYEQYF. Here the CDR3 DNA reads TGTGCCAGCAGCTTGCGGCTGGCCGGGAGTAACTACGAGCAGTACTTC. The chain couples TRBV7-2 to TRBJ2-7, with D tentatively TRBD2 (6 bases). V was clipped by 3 bases and J by 3 bases, with 18 bases between them. CDR1 and CDR2 (germline): SGHTA, FQGNSA. The CDR3 covers 16 residues.